The present T cell receptor (beta chain) was sequenced within a study of blood T cells in healthy people across ages. Primed by a sample-barcoded 5' primer and a J-beta primer mix, a second PCR proceeded for roughly 7 to 12 cycles. TCRdb processed the 5' RACE reads anew with MiXCR; each CDR3 protein has one entry. The sample records 1.5 million to 2 million distinct CDR3 sequences, around 50% being singletons. This clonotype turned up a few times. Trimming removed 6 bases from V and 3 bases from J, with 14 bases in between. The CDR3 is made up of 14 amino acids. This receptor was taken from a woman aged 40-49 years in good health. The sequencing input was blood. This sequence joins TRBV12-3 or TRBV12-4 and TRBJ1-1, with D unresolved. The CDR3 DNA reads TGTGCCAGCAGCCGATACTCAATCGACACTGAAGCTTTCTTT. Its translation is CASSRYSIDTEAFF.